By share, the clone carrying this T cell receptor beta chain counts as medium-sized (0.01 to 0.1%). This sample is part of a study of T cell repertoires in cytomegalovirus infection. Looked up from germline, CDR1 is MGHRA and CDR2 is YSYEKL. Unmatched junction bases numbered 10, after V lost 4 bases and J lost 6 bases. The CDR3 is 15 residues long. MiXCR was run by TCRdb on the reads, yielding one entry per CDR3 protein. This sample carries 250,000 to 300,000 distinct CDR3 sequences, around 25% of them seen once, and the ten largest clones take more than 11%. This receptor was identified in a human donor in good health (CMV status not recorded). Some clones in this sample may be carry-over from other donors' samples. The chain uses TRBV4-1 and TRBJ2-7, with 9 bases matching TRBD1. The specimen was PBMCs. Written as DNA, the CDR3 is TGCGCCAGCAGCCCGGGACAGGGCGAGGGATTCGAGCAGTACTTC. Its protein is CASSPGQGEGFEQYF.